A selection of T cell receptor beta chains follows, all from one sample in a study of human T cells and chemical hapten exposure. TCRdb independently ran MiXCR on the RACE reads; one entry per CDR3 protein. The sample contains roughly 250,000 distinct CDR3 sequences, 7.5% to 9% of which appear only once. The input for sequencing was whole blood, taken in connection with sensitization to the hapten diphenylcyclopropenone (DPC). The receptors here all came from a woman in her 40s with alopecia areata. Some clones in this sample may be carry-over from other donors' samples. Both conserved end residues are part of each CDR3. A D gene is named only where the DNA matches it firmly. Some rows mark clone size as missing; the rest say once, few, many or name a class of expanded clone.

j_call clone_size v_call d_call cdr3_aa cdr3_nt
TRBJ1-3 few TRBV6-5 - CASSRDNGNTIYF TGTGCCAGCAGTCGCGACAACGGAAACACCATATATTTT
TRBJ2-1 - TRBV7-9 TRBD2 CASSFVRLAGGKEQFF TGTGCCAGCAGCTTCGTCAGACTAGCGGGAGGGAAAGAGCAGTTCTTC
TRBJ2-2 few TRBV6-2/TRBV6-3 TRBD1 CASHDSGTGPTGELFF TGTGCCAGCCATGATTCCGGGACAGGGCCCACCGGGGAGCTGTTTTTT
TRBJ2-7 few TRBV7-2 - CASSLEGRYEQYF TGTGCCAGCAGCTTAGAAGGAAGGTACGAGCAGTACTTC
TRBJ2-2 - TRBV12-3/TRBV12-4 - CASSLLASTNTGELFF TGTGCCAGCAGCCTTCTGGCCAGTACGAACACCGGGGAGCTGTTTTTT
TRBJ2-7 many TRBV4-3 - CASSQDRSYEQYF TGCGCCAGCAGCCAAGACAGAAGCTACGAGCAGTACTTC
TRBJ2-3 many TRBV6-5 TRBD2 CASSYSSGMNTDTQYF TGTGCCAGCAGTTACTCGAGCGGGATGAACACAGATACGCAGTATTTT
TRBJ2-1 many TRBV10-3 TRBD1 CAISDPRGDRGRSEQFF TGTGCCATCAGTGACCCAAGGGGGGACAGGGGGCGTAGTGAGCAGTTCTTC
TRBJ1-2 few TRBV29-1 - CSVEGRTPTLNYGYTF TGCAGCGTTGAAGGGAGAACCCCTACTCTTAACTATGGCTACACCTTC
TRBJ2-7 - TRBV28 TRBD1 CASRFGTADLYEQYF TGTGCCAGCAGATTCGGGACAGCGGACCTTTACGAGCAGTACTTC
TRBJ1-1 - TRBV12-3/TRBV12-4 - CASSFGLRTEAFF TGTGCCAGCAGTTTTGGCCTTAGGACTGAAGCTTTCTTT